The 29 T cell receptor beta chains below were found in one sample sequenced in a study of blood T cells in healthy people across ages. Alongside a J-beta primer mix, a sample-barcoded 5' primer served in a second PCR lasting roughly 6 to 12 cycles. Each CDR3 protein gets one entry after TCRdb re-called the 5' RACE reads with MiXCR. The data show approximately 800,000 distinct CDR3 sequences, 45% to 70% seen once. The material sequenced was blood. The receptors were sampled from a middle-aged man in good health.

The genes are TRBV7-2 and TRBJ2-5; 7 bases are shared with TRBD1. The CDR3 covers 16 residues. V dropped 5 bases and J dropped 4; count of bases not matched to a gene: 13. Germline CDR1 SGHTA, CDR2 FQGNSA. The CDR3 region is CASSIRLQGIGETQYF. CDR3 DNA sequence: TGTGCCAGCAGCATCCGGCTACAGGGGATCGGAGAGACCCAGTACTTC.

The chain recombines TRBV27 with TRBJ2-7; the D is unclear. The end of the DNA is better explained by TRBJ2-4, so the J call may be wrong. Per germline, CDR1 MNHEY and CDR2 SMNVEV (reference sequence). The CDR3 totals 15 residues. Written as DNA, the CDR3 is TGTGCCAGCAGTTTATCTAATGTTCCTAAAAACATTCAGTACTTC. Its protein is CASSLSNVPKNIQYF.

This clonotype was observed a handful of times. This chain links TRBV27 with TRBJ1-2; a possible D gene is TRBD1 (6 bases). V was pared by 3 bases and J by 4 bases, with 21 bases between. CDR1 and CDR2 from the germline V gene are MNHEY and SMNVEV (reference sequence). This CDR3 comprises 17 residues. CDR3 nucleotides: TGTGCCAGCAGTTTGAGCAGGGGATATCAATCTCCCTATGGCTACACCTTC. Its translation is CASSLSRGYQSPYGYTF.

The V gene is TRBV5-6, the J gene TRBJ2-4; 9 bases align to TRBD2. Germline V gives CDR1 SGHDT, CDR2 YYEEEE. With 6 bases clipped from V and 13 bases from J, the junction kept 20 bases outside the gene matches. The CDR3 totals 16 residues. CDR3 in amino acids: CASTPGFKAGGGEQYF. The CDR3 DNA reads TGTGCCAGCACACCAGGGTTCAAAGCGGGAGGAGGTGAGCAGTACTTC. The entire variable domain, with the rest obtained from reference TRBV5-6 and TRBJ2-4, is as follows: DAGVTQSPTHLIKTRGQQVTLRCSPKSGHDTVSWYQQALGQGPQFIFQYYEEEERQRGNFPDRFSGHQFPNYSSELNVNALLLGDSALYLCASTPGFKAGGGEQYFGAGTRLSVL.

This clonotype showed up just a few times. J is TRBJ2-7 and V is TRBV5-1, with D perhaps TRBD1 (6 bases). Between the trimmed V and J ends, which lost 0 bases and 2 bases, there was a span of 12 bases. Germline V gene sequence: CDR1 SGHRS, CDR2 YFSETQ. The CDR3 has 15 residues. The CDR3 spells CASSLGRTEPYEQYF. The DNA of the CDR3 is TGCGCCAGCAGCTTGGGTCGGACAGAACCCTACGAGCAGTACTTC.

As concerns this clonotype: The germline gene is not matched at one end of the junction; a read error may be the cause. CDR3 protein: CASNLASDEQFF. As DNA, the CDR3 is TGTGCCAGCAACTTAGCGAGCGATGAGCAGTTCTTC. The rearrangement uses TRBV7-9 and TRBJ2-1, with a weak D call TRBD2 (5 bases). Germline-derived CDR1 and CDR2 are SEHNR and FQNEAQ (reference sequence). The CDR3 contains 12 residues.

This clonotype was observed at least ten times. The J gene is TRBJ1-6, the V gene TRBV9; D is unresolved. The V end lost 4 bases, the J end lost 6 bases, and 5 bases lay between the germline ends. This CDR3 is 12 amino acids long. Germline values: CDR1 SGDLS, CDR2 YYNGEE. In nucleotides, the CDR3 is TGTGCCAGCAGCCCTCTTAATTCACCCCTCCACTTT. The encoded protein is CASSPLNSPLHF.

This clonotype has at least ten counts. This sequence joins TRBV2 and TRBJ2-7; perhaps TRBD1 as D (6 bases). Germline values: CDR1 SNHLY, CDR2 FYNNEI. This CDR3 spans 13 amino acids. V was clipped by 4 bases and J by 5 bases, with 12 bases between them. The CDR3 reads CASSVQGFNEQYF. The CDR3 DNA reads as TGTGCCAGCAGTGTACAGGGTTTTAACGAGCAGTACTTC.

The chain carries TRBV5-1 and TRBJ2-1, with D possibly TRBD2 on 6 matching bases. The CDR3 spans 13 residues. Germline V lookup: CDR1 SGHRS, CDR2 YFSETQ. The V gene lost 3 bases and the J gene lost 9 bases, with 13 bases spanning the gap. The CDR3 bases are TGCGCCAGCAGCTCGATGGCCGGGAGTGAGCAGTTCTTC. Protein sequence: CASSSMAGSEQFF.

Written as DNA, the CDR3 is TGTGCCAGCAGTGGGTCGAGCAGCAATCAGCCCCAGCATTTT. It encodes CASSGSSSNQPQHF. The chain employs TRBV25-1 and TRBJ1-5, with no clear D. Germline V gene data show CDR1 as MGHDK and CDR2 as SYGVNS. This CDR3 has 14 amino acids. With 4 bases removed from V and 1 base from J, the gap between germline ends came to 8 bases.

This clonotype is a singleton in its sample. The rearrangement links TRBV29-1 to TRBJ2-4; possibly TRBD1 for D (5 bases). The DNA end is more similar to TRBJ2-7, so the J call may be wrong. The CDR3 sequence is 12 residues long. In germline, CDR1 is SQVTM, CDR2 ANQGSEA. The DNA for the CDR3 is TGCAGCGTTGATGTGGACATCTACGAGCAGTACTTC. Its translation is CSVDVDIYEQYF.

The chain uses TRBV3-1 and TRBJ1-2; TRBD1 matches 8 bases. CDR3 size: 17 residues. The germline V gene encodes CDR1 LGHDT and CDR2 YNNKEL (reference sequence). V was clipped by 3 bases and J by 2 bases; unmatched bases: 11. The CDR3 spells CASSQDRTGSLNYGYTF. DNA of the CDR3: TGTGCCAGCAGCCAGGACCGGACAGGGTCTTTGAACTATGGCTACACCTTC.

The count of this clonotype is one. This chain joins TRBV29-1 and TRBJ2-4; weak D call: TRBD1 (5 bases). The J call is doubtful: the DNA matches TRBJ2-7 better. The CDR3 is 13 amino acids. Germline V gene data show CDR1 as SQVTM and CDR2 as ANQGSEA. The CDR3 sequence: CSVKTETAYEQYF. In DNA, the CDR3 is TGCAGCGTTAAGACAGAAACTGCCTACGAGCAGTACTTC.

V and J are TRBV5-1 and TRBJ2-4; 11 bases are shared with TRBD2. The DNA end is more similar to TRBJ2-7, so the J call may be wrong. The CDR3 length is 15 residues. CDR1 is SGHRS, CDR2 YFSETQ, per germline. The CDR3 region has the DNA TGCGCCAGCAGCTCAATAGCGGGAGGGCCCTACGAGCAGTACTTC. Translating it yields CASSSIAGGPYEQYF.

CDR3 coding DNA: TGTGCCAGCACCCTTTTAGCGGGAGCCCACGAGCAGTACTTC. This translates into CASTLLAGAHEQYF. The chain joins TRBV7-2 to TRBJ2-7, with 9 bases aligning to TRBD2. The CDR3 sequence is 14 residues long. J lost 5 bases, V lost 7 bases, and 9 bases had no gene match. Germline V CDR1 and CDR2: SGHTA, FQGNSA.

This sequence joins TRBV7-9 and TRBJ2-1; 8 nucleotides match TRBD2. CDR3 length equals 15 residues. The J segment lost 3 bases and the V segment lost 5 bases, leaving 6 bases of the junction unmatched. Germline V gene lookup returns CDR1 SEHNR and CDR2 FQNEAQ (reference sequence). The CDR3 here is CASSQGTSIYNEQFF. The DNA of the CDR3 is TGTGCCAGCAGCCAAGGGACTAGTATCTACAATGAGCAGTTCTTC.

The chain links TRBV30 to TRBJ2-2; the match to TRBD1 covers 8 bases. Germline CDR1 is GTSNPN and CDR2 is SVGIG (reference sequence). CDR3 length: 13 residues. V was clipped by 8 bases and J by 3 bases; unmatched bases: 5. The chain's CDR3 is CAEGQGHTGELFF. In DNA, the CDR3 is TGTGCCGAAGGACAGGGCCACACCGGGGAGCTGTTTTTT.

This clonotype was seen only once. This chain connects TRBV20-1 to TRBJ1-4; tentatively, D is TRBD1 (5 bases). Trimming shortened V by 5 bases and J by 8 bases, and 9 bases separated the two germline ends. The germline V gene encodes CDR1 DFQATT and CDR2 SNEGSKA (reference sequence). The CDR3 has 11 residues. CDR3 DNA: TGCAGTGCTCTATCAGGGGAAAAACTGTTTTTT. Amino acid sequence: CSALSGEKLFF.

The chain carries TRBV20-1 and TRBJ2-7, with TRBD2 matching over 12 bases. This CDR3 has 17 residues. The V gene's germline CDR1 is DFQATT and CDR2 SNEGSKA (reference sequence). Unmatched junction bases numbered 13, after V lost 4 bases and J lost 3 bases. In DNA, the CDR3 is TGCAGTGCTACTTTATACGGACTAGCGGGATTTAGCTACGAGCAGTACTTC. Translating gives CSATLYGLAGFSYEQYF.

This clonotype was found once. The chain recombines TRBV7-3 with TRBJ2-1; maybe TRBD2 (5 bases). The V end lost 5 bases, the J end lost 7 bases, and 12 bases lay between the germline ends. The CDR3 consists of 13 residues. From germline, CDR1 is SGHTA and CDR2 FQGTGA. CDR3 protein: CASSRGLSNEQFF. The CDR3 DNA is TGTGCCAGCAGCCGAGGGTTGTCGAATGAGCAGTTCTTC.

J is TRBJ1-6 and V is TRBV7-2; 7 bases align to TRBD1. Germline V gene lookup returns CDR1 SGHTA and CDR2 FQGNSA. The CDR3 is 14 residues long. The ends lost 1 base at V and 7 bases at J; junction bases unmatched: 1. CDR3: CASSLGDRNSPLHF. Written as DNA, the CDR3 is TGTGCCAGCAGCTTAGGGGACAGAAATTCACCCCTCCACTTT.

This clonotype was seen more than once but under ten times. The chain is built from TRBV14 and TRBJ2-7, with TRBD1 identical over 9 bases. CDR1 is SGHDN and CDR2 is FVKESK in the germline V gene. V lost 4 bases to trimming and J lost 5 bases; unmatched junction nucleotides: 6. The CDR3 has 14 residues. The CDR3: CASSRGQGSHEQYF. CDR3 in DNA: TGTGCCAGCAGCCGGGGACAGGGTAGCCACGAGCAGTACTTC.

The chain uses TRBV5-1 and TRBJ1-2, with a tentative D call TRBD1 (5 bases). The CDR3 has 13 amino acids. Trimming shortened V by 3 bases and J by 4 bases, and 10 bases separated the two germline ends. Germline values: CDR1 SGHRS, CDR2 YFSETQ. The CDR3 region has the DNA TGCGCCAGCAGCTCCAGGGACCTCTATGGCTACACCTTC. It translates to CASSSRDLYGYTF.

The gene calls are TRBV25-1 and TRBJ2-7; TRBD1 is a possible D gene (6 bases). V dropped 5 bases and J dropped 7 bases, with 15 bases sitting between them. Germline V gene lookup returns CDR1 MGHDK and CDR2 SYGVNS. The CDR3 contains 13 residues. This CDR3 reads CASSSHRAREQYF. In DNA form, the CDR3 reads TGTGCCAGCAGTTCCCACAGGGCTCGGGAGCAGTACTTC.

The chain links TRBV5-1 to TRBJ2-5; 9 bases agree with TRBD1. Losses at the gene ends were 4 bases for V and 0 bases for J; bases not matched to a gene: 4. Germline CDR1 is SGHRS and CDR2 is YFSETQ. The CDR3 runs to 15 residues. CDR3 in DNA: TGCGCCAGCAGCGGAAGGACAGGGGACCAAGAGACCCAGTACTTC. The encoded protein is CASSGRTGDQETQYF.

The rearrangement joins TRBV6-4 to TRBJ2-3, with a possible D match to TRBD1 (5 bases). V was clipped by 2 bases and J by 0 bases, with 9 bases between them. CDR1 is MRHNA, CDR2 SNTAGT, per germline. The CDR3 spans 15 residues. CDR3 amino acids: CASSDGAGSTDTQYF. The CDR3 DNA reads as TGTGCCAGCAGTGACGGGGCAGGGAGCACAGATACGCAGTATTTT.

This chain joins TRBV2 and TRBJ2-1; D perhaps matches TRBD2 (6 bases). Germline CDR1 is SNHLY and CDR2 is FYNNEI. This CDR3 is 12 amino acids long. The germline V and J ends were trimmed by 5 bases and 10 bases, with 12 bases remaining between them. The CDR3 loop is CASSRGRSEQFF. The CDR3 DNA follows: TGTGCCAGCAGTCGGGGGAGGTCAGAGCAGTTCTTC.

The count of this clonotype is one. The chain uses TRBV20-1 and TRBJ1-6; no firm D call. Germline V gene lookup returns CDR1 DFQATT and CDR2 SNEGSKA (reference sequence). This CDR3 region has 12 residues. V was trimmed by 3 bases and J by 7 bases, leaving 7 bases between them. The DNA for the CDR3 is TGCAGTGCTAGGCCCGGGAATTCACCCCTCCACTTT. Translated, it gives CSARPGNSPLHF.

A few counts support this clonotype. V gene TRBV4-1 combines with J gene TRBJ1-2, with TRBD1 identical over 7 bases. Germline loops: CDR1 MGHRA, CDR2 YSYEKL. This CDR3 is 17 amino acids long. Trimming at V came to 4 bases and at J to 4 bases, leaving 15 bases not matched to a gene. The CDR3 DNA is TGCGCCAGCAGCCTTGACCCCGGAGCAGGGGGGATCTATGGCTACACCTTC. Amino acids: CASSLDPGAGGIYGYTF.